This T cell receptor beta chain was captured by sequencing in a study of T cells after yellow fever vaccination. General study findings and limits: Most primary-vaccination clones recurred post-booster (roughly 96% CD4, 88% CD8).

This clonotype came up many times. The target antigen is unknown. TCRdb reanalysed the 5' RACE reads using MiXCR and keeps one entry per CDR3 protein. Of 250,000 or so distinct CDR3 sequences in the sample, roughly 3.5% are singletons; the top ten hold about 20%. Sequences were derived from PBMCs, sampled 15 days after the yellow fever booster vaccination. The sequence came from a man in his late teens or twenties who received the YFV17D yellow fever vaccine.

CDR3: CASSPMGQASSYEQYF. The CDR3 coding sequence is TGTGCCAGCAGCCCAATGGGACAGGCGAGCTCCTACGAGCAGTACTTC. V and J are TRBV14 and TRBJ2-7, with 8 bases that match TRBD1. The V and J ends lost 4 bases and 0 bases, in that order; junction bases with no gene match: 8. The CDR3 runs 16 residues. Germline lookup yields CDR1 SGHDN and CDR2 FVKESK.